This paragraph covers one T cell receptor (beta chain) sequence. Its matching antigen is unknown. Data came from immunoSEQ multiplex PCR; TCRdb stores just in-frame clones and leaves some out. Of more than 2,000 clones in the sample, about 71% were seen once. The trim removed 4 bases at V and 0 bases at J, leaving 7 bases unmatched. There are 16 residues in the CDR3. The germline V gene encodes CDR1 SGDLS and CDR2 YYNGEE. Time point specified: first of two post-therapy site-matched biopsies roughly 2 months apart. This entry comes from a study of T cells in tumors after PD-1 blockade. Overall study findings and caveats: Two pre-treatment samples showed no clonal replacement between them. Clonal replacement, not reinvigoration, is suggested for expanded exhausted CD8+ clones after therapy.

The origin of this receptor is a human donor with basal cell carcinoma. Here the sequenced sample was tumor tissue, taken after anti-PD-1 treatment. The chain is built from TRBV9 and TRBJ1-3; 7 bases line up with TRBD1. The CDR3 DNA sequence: TGTGCCAGCAGCCCGCGGGGGACAGCCTCTGGAAACACCATATATTTT. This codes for CASSPRGTASGNTIYF.